These 28 T cell receptor beta chains originate from one sample sequenced in a study of identical twins. TCRdb re-derived calls from the 5' RACE reads in MiXCR, one entry per CDR3 protein. The data contain about 530,000 distinct CDR3 sequences, approximately 14% of them singletons. These data were likewise used in another study, on yellow fever vaccine responses in identical twins.

Input material: CD4+ T cells sorted from blood. These receptor sequences come from a woman between 18 and 29 years old in good health.

This clonotype was detected only a few times. The chain has TRBV28 and TRBJ2-3, with D tentatively TRBD1 or TRBD2 (7 bases each). Germline V gene sequence: CDR1 MDHEN, CDR2 SYDVKM. The CDR3 spans 14 residues. Trimming cost V 3 bases and J 4 bases, with 11 bases left between them. CDR3 nucleotides: TGTGCCAGCAGTTTGCAGGGGGGGGCAGATACGCAGTATTTT. Encoded protein: CASSLQGGADTQYF.

This rearrangement joins TRBV28 to TRBJ2-4; no reliable D call. The CDR3 covers 16 residues. The germline CDR1 and CDR2 sequences are MDHEN and SYDVKM. V was cut by 5 bases and J by 0 bases, with 14 bases left in between. The CDR3 DNA sequence: TGTGCCAGCAGTCATAACAGAATACTAGCCAAAAACATTCAGTACTTC. Protein: CASSHNRILAKNIQYF.

The chain employs TRBV14 and TRBJ2-1; 8 bases fit TRBD2. The J segment lost 10 bases and the V segment lost 2 bases, leaving 10 bases of the junction unmatched. CDR3 size: 15 residues. Germline CDR1 reads SGHDN; CDR2 reads FVKESK. The CDR3 reads CASSQTGGAPYEQFF. The CDR3 DNA is TGTGCCAGCAGCCAAACGGGGGGGGCCCCCTACGAGCAGTTCTTC.

The gene calls are TRBV12-3 or TRBV12-4 and TRBJ2-1, with 10 nucleotides matching TRBD2. Germline trimming cut 6 bases from V and 5 bases from J; bases unmatched to any gene: 7. The CDR3 runs 15 residues. CDR3 residues: CASSRGLAENNEQFF. CDR3 DNA sequence: TGTGCCAGCAGCCGCGGACTAGCGGAAAACAATGAGCAGTTCTTC.

In its sample, this clonotype was seen a few times. The chain recombines TRBV10-3 with TRBJ1-6; D might be TRBD1 (6 bases). Germline values: CDR1 ENHRY, CDR2 SYGVKD. CDR3 length equals 15 residues. The germline V and J ends were trimmed by 5 bases and 7 bases, with 15 bases remaining between them. CDR3 sequence reads: CAISSRAGANSPLHF. The CDR3 DNA reads TGTGCCATCAGTTCTCGGGCAGGGGCAAATTCACCCCTCCACTTT.

In this sample, this clonotype turned up a few times. The chain recombines TRBV28 with TRBJ1-2; 10 nucleotides align to TRBD1. Looked up from germline, CDR1 is MDHEN and CDR2 is SYDVKM. The CDR3 is 15 amino acids. Unmatched junction bases numbered 8, after V lost 2 bases and J lost 8 bases. CDR3 DNA sequence: TGTGCCAGCAGTTTAGACAGGGGGCGCATAGAGGGCTACACCTTC. Encoded protein: CASSLDRGRIEGYTF.

The chain recombines TRBV4-1 with TRBJ2-4; perhaps TRBD2 as D (5 bases). Germline values: CDR1 MGHRA, CDR2 YSYEKL. CDR3 length: 16 amino acids. V was clipped by 0 bases and J by 6 bases, with 15 bases between them. DNA for the CDR3: TGCGCCAGCAGCCAAGATCCCTGGCGGGTGGGAAACATTCAGTACTTC. Translation: CASSQDPWRVGNIQYF.

The chain links TRBV5-1 to TRBJ2-3; D remains ambiguous. In germline, CDR1 is SGHRS, CDR2 YFSETQ. Trimming removed 1 base from V and 0 bases from J, with 9 bases in between. The CDR3 covers 15 residues. CDR3 nucleotides: TGCGCCAGCAGCTTGTCTGGCTTTAGCACAGATACGCAGTATTTT. It codes for CASSLSGFSTDTQYF.

This clonotype came up many times. This chain connects TRBV5-1 to TRBJ2-1; D uncertain. Trimming shortened V by 3 bases and J by 0 bases, and 10 bases separated the two germline ends. Germline-derived CDR1 and CDR2 are SGHRS and YFSETQ. The length of the CDR3 is 15 residues. As DNA, the CDR3 is TGCGCCAGCAGCTCGCGGCGTGGCTCCTACAATGAGCAGTTCTTC. Amino acids: CASSSRRGSYNEQFF.

The chain carries TRBV12-3 or TRBV12-4 and TRBJ2-5; 7 nucleotides match TRBD2. The CDR3 is 16 amino acids. The junction had 10 bases not matched to a gene; V was cut back by 6 bases and J by 0 bases. The CDR3 loop reads CASSPGRGRHQETQYF. CDR3 in DNA: TGTGCCAGCAGCCCAGGTCGCGGGAGACACCAAGAGACCCAGTACTTC.

This clonotype occurred many times. The rearrangement links TRBV12-3 or TRBV12-4 to TRBJ2-1; 10 positions match TRBD2. CDR3 length: 16 amino acids. V was pared by 3 bases and J by 9 bases, with 11 bases of the junction left unmatched. CDR3 bases: TGTGCCAGCAGTTTGGGGTCTAGCGGGAGTGGAAGTGAGCAGTTCTTC. Its translation is CASSLGSSGSGSEQFF.

This clonotype was recorded a few times. The chain has TRBV5-1 and TRBJ2-7; D is tentatively TRBD1 or TRBD2 (6 bases each). V dropped 4 bases and J dropped 0 bases, with 14 bases sitting between them. The CDR3 is 15 amino acids. Germline CDR1 reads SGHRS; CDR2 reads YFSETQ. The DNA for the CDR3 is TGCGCCAGCAGCCCGGGGGCAGTTGACTCCTACGAGCAGTACGTC. Encoded protein: CASSPGAVDSYEQYV.

J is TRBJ1-2 and V is TRBV24-1; D gene uncertain. CDR1 and CDR2 (germline): KGHDR, SFDVKD. The CDR3 consists of 12 residues. Trimming took off 3 bases at V and 8 bases at J, with 9 bases between the two ends. CDR3 DNA: TGTGCCACCAGTGATGGGCCCAGGGGCTACACCTTC. This translates into CATSDGPRGYTF.

In this sample, this clonotype turned up a few times. The rearrangement uses TRBV14 and TRBJ2-1; 9 nucleotides agree with TRBD2. Germline V gene sequence: CDR1 SGHDN, CDR2 FVKESK. CDR3 size: 14 residues. The V gene end was trimmed by 6 bases and the J gene end by 6 bases; junction bases not matched to a gene: 6. CDR3 sequence: CASSYVSGSNEQFF. The CDR3 DNA reads as TGTGCCAGCAGTTATGTTAGCGGGAGCAATGAGCAGTTCTTC.

This clonotype was detected a few times. The V and J genes are TRBV5-1 and TRBJ2-1, with D tentatively TRBD1 or TRBD2 (5 bases each). Trimming removed 4 bases at V and 5 bases at J, with 16 bases between. The CDR3 has 15 amino acids. The germline V gene has CDR1 SGHRS and CDR2 YFSETQ. CDR3 amino acids: CASSPGRGPNNEQFF. The CDR3 DNA sequence: TGCGCCAGCAGCCCAGGACGGGGACCAAACAATGAGCAGTTCTTC.

This clonotype was found a few times. This chain joins TRBV10-3 and TRBJ1-1; TRBD1 agrees at 7 bases. The CDR3 has 16 residues. Germline V lookup: CDR1 ENHRY, CDR2 SYGVKD. J gave up 0 bases and V 7 bases, and 11 bases lay outside the gene matches. The CDR3 DNA reads as TGTGCCATCACTCCTTCGGGACAGCTAATGAACACTGAAGCTTTCTTT. This codes for CAITPSGQLMNTEAFF.

J is TRBJ2-3 and V is TRBV27; D possibly corresponds to TRBD2 (5 bases). Germline V gene data show CDR1 as MNHEY and CDR2 as SMNVEV (reference sequence). Trimming pared 6 bases from V and 3 bases from J, leaving 16 bases between. CDR3 length equals 15 residues. CDR3 residues: CASSPTRLVTDTQYF. The CDR3, as DNA: TGTGCCAGCAGCCCAACTAGGCTTGTAACAGATACGCAGTATTTT.

The chain is built from TRBV24-1 and TRBJ2-1, with TRBD2 matching over 14 bases. The CDR3 is 18 amino acids. Germline loops: CDR1 KGHDR, CDR2 SFDVKD. J was trimmed by 4 bases and V by 4 bases; bases with no gene match: 8. In nucleotides, the CDR3 is TGTGCCACCAGTGACGGACTAGCGGGAGGTTTAGGGTACAATGAGCAGTTCTTC. Translated: CATSDGLAGGLGYNEQFF.

There are a few counts of this clonotype. CDR3 sequence: CASSEEGVSGSLKNEQFF. As DNA, the CDR3 is TGCGCCAGCAGCGAGGAAGGCGTTAGCGGGAGTCTTAAGAATGAGCAGTTCTTC. The V and J genes are TRBV5-1 and TRBJ2-1; 9 nucleotides agree with TRBD2. In germline, CDR1 is SGHRS, CDR2 YFSETQ. J lost 7 bases, V lost 4 bases, and 18 bases had no gene match. CDR3 size: 18 residues.

The rearrangement links TRBV11-2 to TRBJ2-3; TRBD1 agrees at 7 bases. V lost 0 bases, J lost 6 bases, and 9 bases stayed unmatched. The length of the CDR3 is 16 residues. Per the germline V gene, CDR1 is SGHAT and CDR2 is FQNNGV. The CDR3 DNA reads TGTGCCAGCAGCTTAGACTGGACAGGCCCTCGGGATACGCAGTATTTT. Translation gives CASSLDWTGPRDTQYF.

This clonotype was observed a few times. The V call is TRBV3-1, the J call TRBJ2-2, with D tentatively TRBD1 (6 bases). The V gene's germline CDR1 is LGHDT and CDR2 YNNKEL (reference sequence). This CDR3 contains 16 residues. Trimming shortened V by 2 bases and J by 0 bases, and 10 bases separated the two germline ends. CDR3 nucleotides: TGTGCCAGCAGCCAACCACAGGGCTCGAACACCGGGGAGCTGTTTTTT. Encoded protein: CASSQPQGSNTGELFF. Using reference TRBV3-1 and TRBJ2-2 for the parts outside the CDR3, the full variable domain is DTAVSQTPKYLVTQMGNDKSIKCEQNLGHDTMYWYKQDSKKFLKIMFSYNNKELIINETVPNRFSPKSPDKAHLNLHINSLELGDSAVYFCASSQPQGSNTGELFFGEGSRLTVL.

The CDR3 bases are TGTGCCCTCAGGACGAACACTGAAGCTTTCTTT. Protein sequence: CALRTNTEAFF. V usage is TRBV2 and J usage is TRBJ1-1, with D uncertain. The CDR3 is 11 residues long. V lost 11 bases, J lost 1 base, and 8 bases lay in between. Germline assignment: CDR1 SNHLY and CDR2 FYNNEI.

As regards this clonotype: The junction departs from germline at one end; a sequencing error may be responsible. This sequence joins TRBV20-1 and TRBJ2-1; D may be TRBD2 (5 bases). CDR1 is DFQATT and CDR2 is SNEGSKA in the germline V gene (reference sequence). The CDR3 covers 15 residues. In DNA form, the CDR3 reads TGCAGTCCTAGTGGCGGGCCCACCTCCTACAATGAGCAGTTCTTC. Translated, it gives CSPSGGPTSYNEQFF.

In this sample, this clonotype turned up a few times. J is TRBJ2-5 and V is TRBV19; D tentatively fits TRBD1 or TRBD2 (5 bases each). CDR1 and CDR2 (germline): LNHDA, SQIVND (reference sequence). CDR3 length: 17 residues. The V gene lost 8 bases and the J gene lost 4 bases, with 26 bases spanning the gap. The CDR3 DNA sequence: TGTGCCAGTCAACGATCATTTGGGACCGAAATACTAGAGACCCAGTACTTC. As protein: CASQRSFGTEILETQYF.

This clonotype was seen a handful of times. The chain combines TRBV7-8 with TRBJ1-2, with 7 bases lining up with TRBD1. CDR1 is SGHVS, CDR2 FQNEAQ, per germline. The CDR3 spans 15 residues. The V and J ends lost 3 bases and 0 bases, in that order; junction bases with no gene match: 4. The CDR3 loop is CASSFRDSSNYGYTF. The CDR3 nucleotides are TGTGCCAGCAGCTTCCGGGACAGTTCTAACTATGGCTACACCTTC. The variable domain in full, with the rest retrieved from reference TRBV7-8 and TRBJ1-2, is GAGVSQSPRYKVAKRGQDVALRCDPISGHVSLFWYQQALGQGPEFLTYFQNEAQLDKSGLPSDRFFAERPEGSVSTLKIQRTQQEDSAVYLCASSFRDSSNYGYTFGSGTRLTVV.

This chain uses TRBV5-1 with TRBJ2-2; 12 bases map to TRBD2. From germline, CDR1 is SGHRS and CDR2 YFSETQ. Germline trimming cut 5 bases from V and 3 bases from J; bases unmatched to any gene: 5. The CDR3 covers 16 residues. The CDR3 nucleotides read TGCGCCAGCAGTCGACTAGCGGGAGAGCACACCGGGGAGCTGTTTTTT. This encodes CASSRLAGEHTGELFF.

V and J are TRBV7-2 and TRBJ1-4; maybe TRBD1 (6 bases). The CDR3 is made up of 11 amino acids. The V end lost 5 bases, the J end lost 12 bases, and 10 bases lay between the germline ends. Germline V gene sequence: CDR1 SGHTA, CDR2 FQGNSA. The CDR3 region has the DNA TGTGCCAGCAGCGGGAGGACAGAACTGTTTTTT. Its translation: CASSGRTELFF.

V gene TRBV28 combines with J gene TRBJ2-1, with 8 bases aligning to TRBD1. V was pared by 4 bases and J by 3 bases, with 5 bases of the junction left unmatched. Germline assignment: CDR1 MDHEN and CDR2 SYDVKM. The length of the CDR3 is 15 residues. The CDR3 nucleotides read TGTGCCAGCAGTTACGGACAGGGAGGCTACAATGAGCAGTTCTTC. Translated: CASSYGQGGYNEQFF.